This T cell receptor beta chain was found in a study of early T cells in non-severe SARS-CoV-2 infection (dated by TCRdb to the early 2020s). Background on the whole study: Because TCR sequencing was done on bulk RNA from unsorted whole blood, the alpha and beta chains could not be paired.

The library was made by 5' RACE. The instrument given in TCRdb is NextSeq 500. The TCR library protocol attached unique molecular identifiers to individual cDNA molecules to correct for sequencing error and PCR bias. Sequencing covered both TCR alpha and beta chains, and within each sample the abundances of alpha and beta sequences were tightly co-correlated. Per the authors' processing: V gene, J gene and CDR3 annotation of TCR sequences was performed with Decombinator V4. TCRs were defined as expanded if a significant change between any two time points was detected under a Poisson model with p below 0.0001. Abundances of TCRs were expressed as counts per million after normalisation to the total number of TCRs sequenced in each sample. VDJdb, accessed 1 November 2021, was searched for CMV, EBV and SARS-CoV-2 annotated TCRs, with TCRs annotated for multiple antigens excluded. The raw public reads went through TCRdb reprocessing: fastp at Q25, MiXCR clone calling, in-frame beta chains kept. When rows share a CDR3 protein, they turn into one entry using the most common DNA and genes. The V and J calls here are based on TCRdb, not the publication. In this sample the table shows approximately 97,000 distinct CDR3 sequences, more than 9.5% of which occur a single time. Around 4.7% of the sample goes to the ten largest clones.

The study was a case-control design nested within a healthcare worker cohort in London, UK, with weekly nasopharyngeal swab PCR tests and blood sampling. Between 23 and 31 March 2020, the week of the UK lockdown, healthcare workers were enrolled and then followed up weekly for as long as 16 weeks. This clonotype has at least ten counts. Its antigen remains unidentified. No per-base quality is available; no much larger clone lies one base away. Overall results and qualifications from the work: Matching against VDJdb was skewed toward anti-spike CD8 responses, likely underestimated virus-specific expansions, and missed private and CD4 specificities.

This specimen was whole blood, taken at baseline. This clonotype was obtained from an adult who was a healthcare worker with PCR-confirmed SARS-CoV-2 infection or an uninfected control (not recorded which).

CDR3 reads: CASSARFFTDTQYF. The DNA sequence is as follows: TGTGCCAGCAGCGCCCGGTTTTTTACTGATACGCAGTATTTT. The rearrangement joined TRBV9 to TRBJ2-3, with the D gene not clear enough to name. CDR3 length: 14 amino acids, cysteine to phenylalanine. The sequence is cut down to CDR3 DNA, 42 bases in frame from base 1. V is clipped by 3 bases and J by 6 bases, and the sequence between their germline boundaries is 14 bases long. Looking up the germline V gene yields CDR1 SGDLS and CDR2 YYNGEE.